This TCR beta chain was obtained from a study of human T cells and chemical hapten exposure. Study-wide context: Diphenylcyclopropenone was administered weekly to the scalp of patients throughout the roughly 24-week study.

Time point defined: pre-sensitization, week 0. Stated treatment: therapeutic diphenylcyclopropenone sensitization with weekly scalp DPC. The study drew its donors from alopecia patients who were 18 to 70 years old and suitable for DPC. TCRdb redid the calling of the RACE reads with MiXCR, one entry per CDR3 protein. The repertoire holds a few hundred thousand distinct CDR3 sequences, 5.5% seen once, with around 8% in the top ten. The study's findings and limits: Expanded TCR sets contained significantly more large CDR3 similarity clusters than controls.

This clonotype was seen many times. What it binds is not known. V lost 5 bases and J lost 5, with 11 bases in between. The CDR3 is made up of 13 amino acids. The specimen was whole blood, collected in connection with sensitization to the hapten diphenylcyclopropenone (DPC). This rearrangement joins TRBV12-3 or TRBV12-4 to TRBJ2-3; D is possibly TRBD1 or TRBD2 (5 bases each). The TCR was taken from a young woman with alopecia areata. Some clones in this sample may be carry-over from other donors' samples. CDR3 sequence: CASSPGAKDTQYF. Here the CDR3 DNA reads TGTGCCAGCAGTCCCGGGGCAAAAGATACGCAGTATTTT.